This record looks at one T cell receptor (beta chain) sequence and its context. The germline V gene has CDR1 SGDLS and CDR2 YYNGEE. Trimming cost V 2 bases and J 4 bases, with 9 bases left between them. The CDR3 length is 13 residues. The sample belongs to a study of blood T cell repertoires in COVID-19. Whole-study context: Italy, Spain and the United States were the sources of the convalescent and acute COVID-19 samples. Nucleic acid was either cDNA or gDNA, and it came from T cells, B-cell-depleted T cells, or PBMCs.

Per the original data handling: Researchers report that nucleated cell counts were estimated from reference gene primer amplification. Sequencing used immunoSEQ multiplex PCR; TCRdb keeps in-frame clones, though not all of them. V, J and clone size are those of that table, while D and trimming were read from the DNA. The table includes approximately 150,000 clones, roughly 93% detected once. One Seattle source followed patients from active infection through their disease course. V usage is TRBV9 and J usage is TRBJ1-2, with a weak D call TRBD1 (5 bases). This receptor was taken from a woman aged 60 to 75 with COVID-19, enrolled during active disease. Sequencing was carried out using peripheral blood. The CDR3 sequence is CASSVRERYGYTF. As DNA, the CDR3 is TGTGCCAGCAGCGTCAGGGAACGCTATGGCTACACCTTC.